What follows is one T cell receptor beta chain and its context. The entry originates in a study of STAT5B mutations in CD4+ large granular lymphocyte leukemia. J was trimmed by 2 bases and V by 8 bases; bases with no gene match: 8. The CDR3 covers 16 residues. Germline V CDR1 and CDR2: SNHLY, FYNNEI. TCRdb's copy holds only in-frame clones and misses some; the assay was immunoSEQ multiplex PCR. Of tens of thousands of clones listed, about 71% are singletons. The clonotype comes from a human donor in good health. Material for sequencing was CD4+ T cells from blood buffy coats. The V and J genes are TRBV2 and TRBJ2-7, with TRBD2 matching 14 bases. CDR3 protein: CASWTSGGSETYEQYF. The CDR3 region has the DNA TGTGCCAGCTGGACTAGCGGGGGGAGCGAGACCTACGAGCAGTACTTC.